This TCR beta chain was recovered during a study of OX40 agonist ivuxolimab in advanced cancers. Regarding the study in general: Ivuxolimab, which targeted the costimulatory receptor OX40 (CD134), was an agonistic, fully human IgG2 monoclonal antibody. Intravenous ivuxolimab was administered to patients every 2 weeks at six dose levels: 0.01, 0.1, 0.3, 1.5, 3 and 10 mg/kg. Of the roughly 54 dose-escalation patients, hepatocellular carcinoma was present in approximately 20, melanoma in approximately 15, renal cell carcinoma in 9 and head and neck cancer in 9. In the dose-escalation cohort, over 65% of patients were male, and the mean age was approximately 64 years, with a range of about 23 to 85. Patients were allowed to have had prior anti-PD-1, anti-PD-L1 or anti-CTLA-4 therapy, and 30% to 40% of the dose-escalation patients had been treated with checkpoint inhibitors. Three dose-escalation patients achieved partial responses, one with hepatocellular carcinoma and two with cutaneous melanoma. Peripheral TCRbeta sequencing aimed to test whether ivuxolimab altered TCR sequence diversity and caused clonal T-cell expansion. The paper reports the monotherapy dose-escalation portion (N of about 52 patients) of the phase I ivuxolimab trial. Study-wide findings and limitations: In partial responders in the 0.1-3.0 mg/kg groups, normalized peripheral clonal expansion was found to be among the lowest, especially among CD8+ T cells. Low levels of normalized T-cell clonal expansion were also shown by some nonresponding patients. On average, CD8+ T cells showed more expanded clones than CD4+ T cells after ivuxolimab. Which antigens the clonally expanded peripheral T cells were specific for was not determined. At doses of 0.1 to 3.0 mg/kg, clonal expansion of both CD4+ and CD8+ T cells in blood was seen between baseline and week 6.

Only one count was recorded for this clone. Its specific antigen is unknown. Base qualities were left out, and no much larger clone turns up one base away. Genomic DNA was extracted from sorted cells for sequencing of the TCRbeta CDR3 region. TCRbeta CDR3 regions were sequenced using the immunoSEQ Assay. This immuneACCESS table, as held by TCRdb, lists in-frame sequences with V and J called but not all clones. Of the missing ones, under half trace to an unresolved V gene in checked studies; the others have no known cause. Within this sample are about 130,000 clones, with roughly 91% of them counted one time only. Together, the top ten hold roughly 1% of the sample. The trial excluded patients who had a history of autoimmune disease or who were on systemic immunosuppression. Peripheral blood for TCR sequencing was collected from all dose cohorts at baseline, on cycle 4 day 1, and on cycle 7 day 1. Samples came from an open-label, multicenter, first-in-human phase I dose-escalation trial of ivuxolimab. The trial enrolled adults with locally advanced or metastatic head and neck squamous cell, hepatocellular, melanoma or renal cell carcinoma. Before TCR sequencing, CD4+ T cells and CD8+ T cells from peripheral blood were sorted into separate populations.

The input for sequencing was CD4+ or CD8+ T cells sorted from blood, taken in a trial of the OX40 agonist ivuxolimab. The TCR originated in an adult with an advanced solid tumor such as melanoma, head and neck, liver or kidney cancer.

The bases are TGTGCCAGCAGCTTAAGCATCTATGGCTACACCTTC. Its product reads: CASSLSIYGYTF. The chain was built from TRBV5-6 and TRBJ1-2, with an unclear D gene assignment. The V and J ends are trimmed by 2 bases and 4 bases, leaving 6 bases between them. Per the germline V gene, SGHDT is the CDR1 and YYEEEE is the CDR2. Taken from cysteine to phenylalanine, the CDR3 has 12 residues. Only the CDR3 region is kept as DNA, spanning 36 bases read in frame from base 1.